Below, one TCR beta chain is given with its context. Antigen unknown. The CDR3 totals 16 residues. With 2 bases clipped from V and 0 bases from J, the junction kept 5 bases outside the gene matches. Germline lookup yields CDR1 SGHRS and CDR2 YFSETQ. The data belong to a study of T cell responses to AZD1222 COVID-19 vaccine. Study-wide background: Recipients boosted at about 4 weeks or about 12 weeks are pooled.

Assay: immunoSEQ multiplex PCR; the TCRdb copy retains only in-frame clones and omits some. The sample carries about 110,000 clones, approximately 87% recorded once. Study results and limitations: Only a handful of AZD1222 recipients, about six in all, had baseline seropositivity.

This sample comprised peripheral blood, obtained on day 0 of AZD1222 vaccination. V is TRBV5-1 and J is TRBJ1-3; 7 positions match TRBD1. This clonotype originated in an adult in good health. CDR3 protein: CASSLGGSLSGNTIYF. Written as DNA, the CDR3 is TGCGCCAGCAGCTTAGGGGGCAGCCTCTCTGGAAACACCATATATTTT.